This TCR beta chain was found in a study of cytotoxic CD8 clonotypes in ibrutinib-treated CLL. Overall study context: The subjects consisted of 11 to 12 relapsed/refractory and roughly 15 treatment-naive individuals, with some 18 IGHV unmutated.

V lost 2 bases and J 7 bases, leaving 14 bases between the germline ends. From germline, CDR1 is SGHTA and CDR2 FQGNSA. The CDR3 consists of 14 residues. Of note for this clone: Its antigen is unidentified.

General study results and limits: Clonality was higher at ibrutinib response and returned toward baseline at progression. Treatment left the uncommon public clonotypes either contracted or stable in frequency.

Investigators sought sequencing depths of between 1 in 200,000 and 1 in 1 million T cells. Assay used: immunoSEQ multiplex PCR; TCRdb lists only in-frame clones, some missing. The repertoire includes roughly 330,000 clones, roughly 67% of them detected once, and about 5.9% sits in the top ten. The chain uses TRBV7-2 and TRBJ1-1; D is ambiguous. The specimen was PBMCs, collected after 36 months of ibrutinib treatment. The sequence was collected from a human donor with chronic lymphocytic leukemia. The CDR3 region has the DNA TGTGCCAGCAGCTTATCTCCCGCGGCGGGTGAAGCTTTCTTT. Protein: CASSLSPAAGEAFF.